This T cell receptor (beta chain) was recorded in a study of cytomegalovirus exposure and HLA in healthy donors (dated by TCRdb to 2017 to 2019). With regard to the full study: The 666 repertoires of the first cohort and the 120 or so validation repertoires were produced on the same platform, according to a later analysis. The study aimed to test whether cataloging public T cell receptors could reveal signatures of past pathogen exposure. A separate validation cohort of 100 to 150 different subjects was used in addition to the roughly 720-subject first cohort. The study combined high-throughput TCR immunosequencing, statistical association of individual TCRs with disease status, and machine learning to predict cytomegalovirus infection status. Results the study describes overall, beyond this receptor: It was suggested by the authors that the approach could potentially be generalized to other disease states and immunological phenotypes. Of the cluster scores, around 95% were above 0 in a later analysis, which found that TCRs clustered in the first cohort also tended to co-occur in the approximately 120 validation repertoires. A total of 164 TCR beta chains were listed by the study as associated with cytomegalovirus. In both the original and validation cohorts, the classifier was reported to diagnose cytomegalovirus status with high specificity and sensitivity. The validation cohort had no HLA typing available for a later analysis, so co-occurrence within that cohort was assessed over all 130 or so repertoires. Three of the identified cytomegalovirus-associated TCR beta chains were confirmed in vitro to be specific for cytomegalovirus antigens. Most TCR sequences were observed very rarely across donors, whereas some public TCRs were present in many individuals.

Donors formed part of the validation cohort, which comprised about 130 subjects and was distinct from the first cohort of 550 to 850 subjects. A remark on this clone: The antigen it recognizes is unknown. The record has no base qualities; no much larger clone is one base away.

The trim is 0 bases for V and 7 bases for J, with a gap of 13 bases between the germline ends. CDR1 is given as SGDLS and CDR2 as YYNGEE, both from the germline V gene. There are 14 amino acids in the CDR3, from cysteine to phenylalanine inclusive. The CDR3 DNA has 42 bases and is translated from base 1. The receptor library was made with the immunoSEQ multiplex PCR assay. As for the authors' bioinformatics: A statistical classification framework was built for diagnosing cytomegalovirus status from the catalog of TCR beta chain sequences. The table comes from immuneACCESS by way of TCRdb, which keeps in-frame sequences with V and J called. Part of the clones is missing from these tables; in studies checked, under half for an unresolved V gene and the rest for unknown reasons. V and J calls and clone size are as listed in that table; D and trimming were resolved from the DNA. Here the sample has around 240,000 clones; 90% occur a single time. The top ten clones comprise 0.37% of the sample.

The TCR originated in a woman aged 18-29 years in good health and CMV-seronegative. Sequences were obtained from PBMCs. This sequence uses TRBV9 and TRBJ2-5; the D segment cannot be called with confidence. Here is the DNA: TGTGCCAGCAGCGTAGATCCAGTCTCAAGGACCCAGTACTTC. Its translation reads: CASSVDPVSRTQYF.